The TCR beta chain under discussion was sequenced for a study of blood T cells in healthy people across ages. This clonotype has a handful of counts. Its specificity is not known. The CDR3 contains 16 residues. CDR1 is MGHDK and CDR2 is SYGVNS in the germline V gene. PCR was performed a second time for about 7 to 11 cycles using a sample-barcoded 5' primer and a J-beta primer mix. Sequencing yielded, for each sample, at least 3 million paired-end reads carrying CDR3. TCRdb re-derived calls from the 5' RACE reads in MiXCR, one entry per CDR3 protein. The sample has fewer than 900,000 distinct CDR3 sequences, roughly 40% seen once. Findings of the study overall: Higher diversity, along with more naive CD4+ cells, distinguished long-lived donors from aged donors. Per million T cells, TCR beta diversity dropped roughly linearly as age increased.

Sequenced material: blood. This sequence originates from a young man in good health. The gene calls are TRBV25-1 and TRBJ2-1; D is tentatively TRBD1 or TRBD2 (6 bases each). Matching the DNA end better, TRBJ2-7 makes the J call doubtful. CDR3 nucleotides: TGTGCCAGCAGGGAGGGACACGGAAATTTCTACAATGAGCAGTACTTC. Encoded protein: CASREGHGNFYNEQYF.